Listed here are 2 T cell receptor beta chains from one sample, sequenced in a study of T cells in Graves' hyperthyroidism and ophthalmopathy. The investigators amplified TCR beta CDR3 regions from RNA transcripts. HTBI primers were used for first-round RT-PCR of the TCR CDR3. Using its own MiXCR run on the multiplex PCR reads, TCRdb lists one record per CDR3 protein. The sample includes hundreds of thousands of distinct CDR3 sequences, about 15% of them seen just once. Material: blood. The receptor source for this set is a man between 18 and 35 years old with Graves' ophthalmopathy.

This clonotype was seen at least ten times. V gene TRBV5-1 combines with J gene TRBJ2-2; TRBD1 aligns across 11 bases. Germline V gives CDR1 SGHRS, CDR2 YFSETQ. The V and J ends lost 3 bases and 0 bases, in that order; junction bases with no gene match: 4. The length of the CDR3 is 17 residues. CDR3 nucleotide sequence: TGCGCCAGCAGCTCTGGACAGGGGGCGGCGAACACCGGGGAGCTGTTTTTT. Its translation: CASSSGQGAANTGELFF.

This clonotype was observed at least ten times. The chain has TRBV2 and TRBJ1-1; TRBD1 might be the D (6 bases). CDR1 is SNHLY, CDR2 FYNNEI, per germline. The CDR3 contains 14 residues. The germline V and J ends were trimmed by 8 bases and 0 bases, with 13 bases remaining between them. CDR3 DNA sequence: TGTGCCAGCGACCATGACAGGCTGAACACTGAAGCTTTCTTT. Its protein is CASDHDRLNTEAFF.